A selection of T cell receptor beta chains follows, all from one sample in a study of beta chain features in type 1 diabetes. TCRdb's table, derived via immunoSEQ multiplex PCR, lists solely in-frame clones and lacks some. This sample has under 150,000 clones, with roughly 10% found just once. Sequencing was done on a sample of central memory CD4+ T cells from blood. The receptors derive from a man aged 25-45 years with type 1 diabetes. Both conserved end residues are part of each CDR3. A D gene is named only where the DNA matches it firmly. Clone size, where shown, is once, few, many, or a class for clones that have expanded.

clone_size	j_call	v_call	d_call	cdr3_nt	cdr3_aa
NA	TRBJ2-3	TRBV5-6	NA	TGTGCCAGCAGCCCGACTCTCCCCACAGATACGCAGTATTTT	CASSPTLPTDTQYF
few	TRBJ1-6	TRBV5-1	TRBD1	TGCGCCAGCAGCCAGCGAGGACAGGGGGATTCACCCCTCCACTTT	CASSQRGQGDSPLHF
NA	TRBJ2-3	TRBV5-1	NA	TGCGCCAGCAGCCGCGACAGGGAGGTGACAGATACGCAGTATTTT	CASSRDREVTDTQYF
NA	TRBJ1-5	TRBV7-2	NA	TGTGCCAGCAGCTTACAAGGGGCCCAGCCCCAGCATTTT	CASSLQGAQPQHF
few	TRBJ2-7	TRBV6-1	TRBD2	TGTGCCAGCAGGCGGACTAGCGGGGGTTACGAGCAGTACTTC	CASRRTSGGYEQYF
many	TRBJ1-5	TRBV6-6	NA	TGTGCCAGCAGTTGGACTGCTAATCAGCCCCAGCATTTT	CASSWTANQPQHF
NA	TRBJ2-3	TRBV19	TRBD2	TGTGCCAGTAGTTCAACTAGCGAGGGAGATACGCAGTATTTT	CASSSTSEGDTQYF
few	TRBJ1-1	TRBV30	NA	TGTGCCTGGAGTGCGGGTTACACTGAAGCTTTCTTT	CAWSAGYTEAFF
NA	TRBJ1-2	TRBV7-3	TRBD1	TGTGCCAGCAGCCCGGGACAGGGTGGAGGCTACACCTTC	CASSPGQGGGYTF
few	TRBJ2-1	TRBV7-2	NA	TGTGCCAGCAGCTTAGCGCCAGGGGCCGGGAATGAGCAGTTCTTC	CASSLAPGAGNEQFF
few	TRBJ2-1	TRBV7-7	NA	TGTGCTAGCAGCTCCCTTCGGGGCAATGAGCAGTTCTTC	CASSSLRGNEQFF
NA	TRBJ1-4	TRBV14	NA	TGTGCCAGCAGCCCCAGGACAGTTAATGAAAAACTGTTTTTT	CASSPRTVNEKLFF
few	TRBJ2-7	TRBV5-4	TRBD2	TGTGCCAGCAGCATCGGAGGTGGGCGGGGGAACTACGAGCAGTACTTC	CASSIGGGRGNYEQYF